This T cell receptor (beta chain) was sequenced for a study of Graves' ophthalmopathy and Graves' hyperthyroidism (dated by TCRdb to about 2018). General notes on the study: Peripheral blood samples were taken at the time of initial diagnosis, before any treatment was given. To tell Graves' ophthalmopathy apart from Graves' hyperthyroidism, and to predict which patients would progress to ophthalmopathy, the study relied on TCR beta repertoire signatures. Following sampling, methimazole starting at 30 mg daily was administered to hyperthyroidism patients, and high-dose intravenous methylprednisolone was administered to ophthalmopathy patients. To explore V-J signatures that distinguish ophthalmopathy from hyperthyroidism, a discovery set of 95 to 100 patients was enrolled, made up of 43 with ophthalmopathy and 57 with stable hyperthyroidism. In total, 135 blood samples were TCR-sequenced: 40 to 45 ophthalmopathy, under 80 hyperthyroidism and roughly 17 hyperthyroidism-to-ophthalmopathy patients. In five to seven hyperthyroidism patients, T-cell repertoires of thyroid tissue and blood were compared. An independent validation cohort was composed of around 19 hyperthyroidism patients and around 16 patients who later progressed from hyperthyroidism to ophthalmopathy. The 95 to 100 discovery patients were randomly divided into training and test sets at a 7:3 ratio.

The germline V gene provides CDR1 MNHNS and CDR2 SASEGT. There are 14 amino acids in the CDR3, from cysteine to phenylalanine inclusive. The sequence is cut down to CDR3 DNA, 42 bases in frame from base 1. Deletion took 7 bases off V and 5 bases off J, with a span of 17 bases between the germline ends. For repertoire sequencing, the TCR beta CDR3 regions were amplified from RNA transcripts. The first round of RT-PCR was done with HTBI primers and the Qiagen OneStep RT-PCR kit, and was followed by a second round of multiplex PCR, then size selection and purification. The libraries underwent paired-end sequencing with 100 bp reads on an Illumina HiSeq2000. In the authors' own workflow: SOAPnuke was used for read processing, and reads with adapters, uncalled bases, a mean Phred below 15, or no exact constant-primer or identifier match were discarded. COPE v1.2.5 was used to merge the high-quality paired reads. Each unique nucleotide sequence was treated as a clonotype, and MiTCR v1.1 was used to align the clonotypes to the IMGT TRB V, D and J references. Only V-J combinations with frequency above 0.0001 were analysed, covering around 99% of repertoires. For each V-J combination, a TCR clonal expansion and chaos score was defined as the ratio of F50 clonal expansion to chaos observed in the TCRdist matrix. Features were reduced by Welch's t-statistics and random forest to some 13 V-J combinations, which fed a naive Bayes classifier. Thyroid-blood repertoire similarity was quantified with the Morisita-Horn index. TCRdb reanalyzed the raw reads on its own, using fastp at Q25 for trimming and MiXCR for clone calling, and kept in-frame beta chains. Merged by CDR3 protein, the rows form single entries marked with the most common genes and DNA. TCRdb, not the original authors, processed these V and J calls. For this sample there are some 380,000 distinct CDR3 sequences; approximately 15% appear just once. Around 6.6% of the sample is in the top ten clones.

Details on this clonotype: Its cognate antigen has yet to be identified. The sample holds no much larger clone one base away, and base qualities are not on file.

Stable hyperthyroidism was defined as no progression to ophthalmopathy within 18 months of follow-up. Patients with hyperthyroidism were aged 18 to 65 years, had been newly diagnosed, and had a disease duration of less than 2 months. Patients with other autoimmune diseases, uncontrolled infections, pregnancy or lactation were excluded. Clinical symptoms, serum thyroxine, TRAb, thyroid ultrasound and orbital computed tomography were used for diagnosis. Using Ficoll-Paque density gradient centrifugation, PBMCs were isolated from roughly 9.2 ml of fresh peripheral blood. Trizol reagent was used to extract the total RNA, and its quality was then checked on an Agilent 2100 Bioanalyzer. Findings and caveats that apply to the study as a whole: Most of the expanded thyroid clonotypes with a frequency above 0.001 were also detected in blood, and it was suggested that the thyroid immune response may be reflected by blood repertoires. Sample size was not statistically predetermined, and group allocation was not concealed from the investigators. In cross-validation, the 13-signature model distinguished ophthalmopathy from stable hyperthyroidism with approximately 85% sensitivity and about 84% specificity, and in the test set the corresponding values were approximately 80% and 75%. In validation, the model predicted ophthalmopathy progression with roughly 68% sensitivity and around 72% specificity; 12 predicted patients were CT-confirmed with GO in a median of approximately 6.2 months.

The sample taken for sequencing was peripheral blood. The clonotype was recovered from a woman aged 18 to 35 with stable Graves' hyperthyroidism. Donor details come from another sample of the same person, matched by shared clones. The rearrangement joined TRBV6-1 to TRBJ1-2; a tentative D match to TRBD1 spans 5 bases. The bases are TGTGCCAGCACCTCGATGGGGGGGGATTATGGCTACACCTTC. The resulting protein is CASTSMGGDYGYTF.